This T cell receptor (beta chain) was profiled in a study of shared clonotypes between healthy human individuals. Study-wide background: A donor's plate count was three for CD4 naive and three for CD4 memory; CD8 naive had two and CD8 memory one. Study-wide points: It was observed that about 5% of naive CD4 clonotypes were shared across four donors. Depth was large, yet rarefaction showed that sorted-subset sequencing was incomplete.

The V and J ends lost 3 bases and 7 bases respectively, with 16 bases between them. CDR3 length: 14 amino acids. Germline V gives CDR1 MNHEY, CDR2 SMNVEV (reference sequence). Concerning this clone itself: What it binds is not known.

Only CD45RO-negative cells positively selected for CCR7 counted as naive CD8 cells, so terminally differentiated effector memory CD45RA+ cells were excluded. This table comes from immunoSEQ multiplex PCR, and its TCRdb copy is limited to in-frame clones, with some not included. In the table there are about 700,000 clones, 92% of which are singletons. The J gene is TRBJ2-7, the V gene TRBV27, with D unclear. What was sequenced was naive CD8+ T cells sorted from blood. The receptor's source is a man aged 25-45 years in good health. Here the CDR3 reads CASSLGGVLREQYF. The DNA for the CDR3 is TGTGCCAGCAGTTTGGGCGGAGTGCTCAGGGAGCAGTACTTC.